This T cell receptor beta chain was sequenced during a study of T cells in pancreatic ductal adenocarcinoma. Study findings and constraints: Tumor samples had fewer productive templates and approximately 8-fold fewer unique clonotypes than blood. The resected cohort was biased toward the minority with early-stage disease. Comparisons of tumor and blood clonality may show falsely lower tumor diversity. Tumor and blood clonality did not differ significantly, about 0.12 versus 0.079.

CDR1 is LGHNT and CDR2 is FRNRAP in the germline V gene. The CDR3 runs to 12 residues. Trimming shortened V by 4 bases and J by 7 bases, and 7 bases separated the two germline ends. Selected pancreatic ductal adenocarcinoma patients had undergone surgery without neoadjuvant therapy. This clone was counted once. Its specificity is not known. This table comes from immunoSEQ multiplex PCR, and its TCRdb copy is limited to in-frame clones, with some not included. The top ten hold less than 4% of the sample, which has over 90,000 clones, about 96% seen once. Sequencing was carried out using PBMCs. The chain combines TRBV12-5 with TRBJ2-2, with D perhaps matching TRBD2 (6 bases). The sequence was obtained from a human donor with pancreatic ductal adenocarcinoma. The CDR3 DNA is TGTGCTAGTGGTTCCGGGGGCGGGGAGCTGTTTTTT. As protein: CASGSGGGELFF.